This T cell receptor (beta chain) appears in the sequencing data of a study of blood T cell repertoires in COVID-19. Study-level information: The United States, Italy and Spain provided the acute and convalescent COVID-19 samples. Nucleic acid was either cDNA or gDNA, and it came from T cells, B-cell-depleted T cells, or PBMCs.

Authors' processing steps: Reference gene primer amplification in the assay estimated nucleated cell counts. TCRdb's copy holds only in-frame clones and misses some; the assay was immunoSEQ multiplex PCR. The V and J calls and clone size are taken from that table; D and trimming were inferred from the DNA. Of more than 350,000 clones in the sample, about 89% were seen once. Germline CDR1 is SGHVS and CDR2 is FNYEAQ. The CDR3 contains 16 residues. Trimming stripped 1 base from V and 2 bases from J, with 11 bases between. The sequence came from a woman in her 30s with COVID-19, enrolled during active disease. This chain links TRBV7-6 with TRBJ2-2, with D possibly TRBD1 on 6 matching bases. Sequenced: peripheral blood. The CDR3 here is CASSLDPGVNTGELFF. CDR3 DNA sequence: TGTGCCAGCAGCTTAGACCCAGGGGTTAACACCGGGGAGCTGTTTTTT.